The source of this T cell receptor (beta chain) is a study of CD8 T cells in ankylosing spondylitis. Germline lookup yields CDR1 DFQATT and CDR2 SNEGSKA (reference sequence). This CDR3 region has 12 residues. Trimming pared 6 bases from V and 0 bases from J, leaving 8 bases between. In regard to this clonotype: Its antigen is unidentified.

One entry per CDR3 protein results from TCRdb running MiXCR on the 5' RACE reads. The sample has around 480,000 distinct CDR3 sequences, 17% seen once. Broader study findings: Previous work reported some of these motif variants in the synovial fluid and blood of reactive arthritis. In ankylosing spondylitis blood, a motif of 7 to 9 highly homologous TCR beta variants appeared characteristic.

Sample: blood, either unsorted or a sorted T cell fraction (not recorded which). This TCR was sampled from a male donor with ankylosing spondylitis. The V and J genes are TRBV20-1 and TRBJ1-1; D possibly corresponds to TRBD1 (5 bases). CDR3 bases: TGCAGTGCCCCGGACATGAACACTGAAGCTTTCTTT. As protein: CSAPDMNTEAFF.